This T cell receptor beta chain appears in the sequencing data of a study of read filtering for tumor transcriptome and immune sequencing (dated by TCRdb to 2020 to 2022). For context, the study as a whole: Of the patients in the cohort, about 17 were male and some 15 were female, and their mean age was approximately 70 years, with a range of 47 to 80. Under revised international staging, roughly eight patients fell into R-ISS I, more than 15 into R-ISS II and over 5 into R-ISS III. After DNase treatment, whole-transcriptome libraries were prepared using the TruSeq RNA Access Library Prep Kit. Per sample, about 4.05 to 10.27 million TCR-region mapped reads were obtained with IR-seq, compared with only about 80 to 1,400 with RNA-seq. The study compared TCR repertoires from targeted immune repertoire sequencing and bulk whole-transcriptome sequencing run on the same bone marrow samples. One main goal was a read-filtering strategy for immune repertoire data, in particular deciding whether clonotypes backed by only one read should be removed. General conclusions and limits of the study: Rather than purified T cells, the sorted CD138-negative fraction was a mixed bone marrow immune population. In IR-seq, roughly four fifths of clonotypes but approximately 3.6% of total reads were represented by single-read clonotypes, whereas in RNA-seq, roughly three quarters of clonotypes and about 40% of reads were represented by single-read clonotypes. Removing single-read clonotypes increased the correlation between IR-seq and RNA-seq shared clonotype proportions. Compared with RNA-seq, IR-seq captured clonotypes at much higher depth and more reliably, and a smaller IR-seq throughput was enough to identify most shared clonotypes.

For CDR1 and CDR2, the germline V gene lists SQVTM and ANQGSEA. V is pruned by 5 bases and J by 4 bases, leaving 5 bases of the junction without a gene match. Taken from cysteine to phenylalanine, the CDR3 has 12 residues. The DNA shown is the 36-base CDR3, in frame from base 1. TCR libraries were constructed from 350 to 400 ng RNA using the Immunoverse kit, and molecular barcoded adaptors covering alpha/delta and beta/gamma chains were employed. TCR library preparation was performed with the same RNA that was used for transcriptome sequencing. TCR libraries were sequenced on an Illumina HiSeq 4000 with 2 x 150 cycles. The source study handled its data this way. TCR reads were aligned to human V, D, J and C references and assembled into CDR3 clonotypes with MiXCR, including quality filtering and error correction. Clonotype counts and gene usage diversity were analyzed with the tcR package in R. Raw mapping reads were checked after the RNA-seq reads had been mapped by STAR aligner version 2.5.3a onto the human GRCh37 genome. To test how sequencing depth affects detected clonotypes, IR-seq fastq files were randomly downsampled with Seqtk 1.3. Starting from the raw public reads, TCRdb applied fastp trimming at Q25, assembled clones with MiXCR and retained in-frame beta chains. Rows with a matching CDR3 protein are joined into one entry that keeps the most common DNA and genes. In this record, the V and J calls reflect TCRdb's handling and not the investigators' own analysis. The sample contains some 120,000 distinct CDR3 sequences, approximately 13% of them found a single time. The top ten clones comprise roughly 9.6% of the sample.

Bone marrow was sampled from every patient at the time of active disease. Isolation of bone marrow mononuclear cells was performed by Ficoll-Hypaque density gradient centrifugation. CD138-negative cells were obtained by negative selection after labeling with CD138 magnetic microbeads on a MACS separator, removing myeloma plasma cells. Purity of the isolated cells was checked by flow cytometry on an Attune NxT using CD138 antibodies. Total RNA was extracted with TRIzol reagent and quantified with a NanoDrop spectrophotometer. Paired RNA-seq and IR-seq were performed on the CD138-negative bone marrow sample of each patient. This clonotype showed up just a few times. The specificity of this receptor is unknown. There are no base qualities to consult, and no much larger clone falls within one base.

Sequencing was carried out using a population of CD138-negative cells sorted from bone marrow. This specimen's cell subset or site label, per the study, means: bone marrow mononuclear cells depleted of CD138+ plasma/myeloma cells by negative magnetic selection. The TCR comes from a donor aged 40 or over with multiple myeloma. Recombination connected TRBV29-1 to TRBJ2-7, with 7 central nucleotides matching TRBD1. The CDR3 protein sequence reads: CSVRDRIYEQYF. At the DNA level, the sequence is TGCAGCGTTCGGGACAGAATTTACGAGCAGTACTTC.